This record covers a single T cell receptor beta chain. Only a few counts were recorded for this clonotype. Its specific antigen is unknown. Base-call qualities are not available, and no considerably larger clone is one nucleotide away. The CDR3 starts with the cysteine, ends with the phenylalanine, and has 17 residues. Here the CDR3 DNA is all that survives: 51 bases in frame from base 1. V and J are trimmed by 2 bases and 6 bases, and the gene matches miss 6 bases of the junction. According to the germline V gene, CDR1 reads LGHNA and CDR2 reads YNFKEQ. This sample was taken from a study of post-analysis software for immune sequencing data (dated by TCRdb to between 2015 and 2016). Study-level background: Relapsing-remitting, secondary progressive and progressive-relapsing multiple sclerosis were recorded as disease courses, and subtype annotation was lacking for some patients. The patient repertoires were compared against 11 previously published healthy control repertoires obtained from donors aged roughly 6 to 26 years. A subset of samples was prepared in parallel using single-end sample barcoding, then pooled and co-amplified after Illumina adapter ligation.

Overall results and qualifications from the work: Significantly lower normalized Chao1 diversity was found in multiple sclerosis patients than in controls, suggesting substantial peripheral T-cell clonal expansion. The control group was slightly older than the multiple sclerosis patient group. When samples were clustered directly using the F measure, samples prepared in the same batch co-clustered strongly, which prompted a batch-effect correction. Significantly higher frequencies in patients than in controls were found for a few TRBV segments, including TRBV5-6, TRBV5-1 and TRBV20-1.

The protocol used for the library was PCR. TCRdb lists the instrument as Illumina HiSeq 2500. To reduce PCR and sequencing biases, unique molecular identifiers were incorporated into the TCR beta cDNA libraries. Some 500,000 cDNA molecules were obtained for every 1 to 10 million input T cells, so each molecule roughly corresponded to one T cell. The patient libraries were prepared and sequenced with the same protocol used for the earlier healthy control dataset. Within a given batch, samples were prepared together, multiplexed and sequenced on the same HiSeq lane. The source study handled its data this way. MIGEC was used to process the raw barcoded reads, and molecular identifier groups with only a single read were discarded before consensus assembly and CDR3 extraction. Clonotype tables were post-analysed with VDJtools, normalizing diversity by down-sampling all datasets to the smallest sample size. To correct batch-related cross-sample contamination, repertoire overlap clustering matched CDR3 amino acid sequences but not nucleotide sequences. TCRdb reanalyzed the raw reads on its own, using fastp at Q25 for trimming and MiXCR for clone calling, and kept in-frame beta chains. Each entry merges the rows of one CDR3 protein and shows their most common DNA and genes. The V and J calls and clone size are TCRdb's, not the authors'. The sample table contains a few hundred thousand distinct CDR3 sequences; only one count was recorded for 30% to 40% of them. Of the sample, 7.5% to 8.5% falls within the top ten clones.

TCR beta repertoires were profiled from peripheral blood of about a dozen young patients with multiple sclerosis to demonstrate the VDJtools post-analysis software. The patients with multiple sclerosis were children and adolescents between about 6 and 16 years of age. The source is a girl aged 2 to 10 with multiple sclerosis. Material: blood. The chain is assembled from TRBV4-2 and TRBJ2-1; 14 central nucleotides agree with TRBD2. Read as DNA, the sequence is TGTGCCAGCAGCCAAAAAACCGGGACTAGCGGGGGCAATGAGCAGTTCTTC. This gives the protein CASSQKTGTSGGNEQFF.